This T cell receptor (beta chain) was identified during a study of shared clonotypes between healthy human individuals. TCRdb keeps only in-frame clones here, not all; method: immunoSEQ multiplex PCR. Of about 480,000 clones in the sample, around 79% were seen once. With respect to this clone: The junction differs from germline at one of its ends, possibly a read error.

The sample taken for sequencing was PBMCs. The origin of this receptor is a woman aged 40-49 years in good health. Some clones in this sample may be carry-over from other donors' samples.

The CDR3 coding sequence is TGTGCTAGCAGCTTTAGCGGCACCGGGGAGCTGTTTTTT. The encoded protein is CASSFSGTGELFF. This chain uses TRBV7-7 with TRBJ2-2; D is possibly TRBD2 (6 bases). The length of the CDR3 is 13 residues. Germline V gene lookup returns CDR1 SSHAT and CDR2 FNYEAQ (reference sequence).